The 17 T cell receptor beta chains below come from one sample, sequenced in a study of T cells in Graves' hyperthyroidism and ophthalmopathy. Amplification yielded TCR beta CDR3 regions, with RNA transcripts as the source. First-round RT-PCR targeting the TCR CDR3 was performed with the HTBI primer set. TCRdb independently ran MiXCR on the multiplex PCR reads; one entry per CDR3 protein. This table holds roughly 400,000 distinct CDR3 sequences, more than 15% found once. The specimen was blood. The receptors here all came from a woman aged 18-29 years with Graves' hyperthyroidism that later progressed to Graves' ophthalmopathy.

This clonotype came up a few times. V usage is TRBV20-1 and J usage is TRBJ2-2; D not resolved. V was pared by 1 base and J by 1 base, with 7 bases between. Germline assignment: CDR1 DFQATT and CDR2 SNEGSKA (reference sequence). The CDR3 extends over 14 amino acids. Written as DNA, the CDR3 is TGCAGTGCTAGAGGGTTGGAGAACACCGGGGAGCTGTTTTTT. Translation: CSARGLENTGELFF.

This clonotype was seen repeatedly, ten times or more. The CDR3 DNA is TGCAGTGGTGAGGATGCCTACGAGCAGTACTTC. This encodes CSGEDAYEQYF. The chain links TRBV29-1 to TRBJ2-7; no definite D call. CDR1 is SQVTM and CDR2 is ANQGSEA in the germline V gene. The CDR3 consists of 11 residues.

This clonotype was found many times. The chain's CDR3 is CSAITGTRDSPLHF. The CDR3, as DNA: TGCAGTGCGATCACCGGGACAAGGGACTCACCCCTCCACTTT. The chain is built from TRBV20-1 and TRBJ1-6, with D maybe TRBD1 (6 bases). Between the trimmed V and J ends, which lost 6 bases and 10 bases, there was a span of 19 bases. The germline CDR1 and CDR2 sequences are DFQATT and SNEGSKA (reference sequence). The CDR3 loop spans 14 amino acids.

This clonotype appeared many times. The chain uses TRBV20-1 and TRBJ2-7, with D possibly matching TRBD1 (5 bases). The germline CDR1 and CDR2 sequences are DFQATT and SNEGSKA (reference sequence). Between the trimmed V and J ends, which lost 4 bases and 2 bases, there was a span of 18 bases. The CDR3 loop spans 15 amino acids. This CDR3 reads CSAKALRQPTYEQYF. The CDR3 DNA follows: TGCAGTGCTAAAGCCTTGCGACAGCCAACCTACGAGCAGTACTTC.

This clonotype occurred many times. The rearrangement joins TRBV20-1 to TRBJ2-7; D not certain. In germline, CDR1 is DFQATT, CDR2 SNEGSKA (reference sequence). Trimming removed 0 bases from V and 4 bases from J, with 7 bases in between. The length of the CDR3 is 12 residues. CDR3 sequence (DNA): TGCAGTGCTAGAGATCCGTTATACGAGCAGTACTTC. It codes for CSARDPLYEQYF.

In this sample, this clonotype turned up a few times. This chain joins TRBV30 and TRBJ2-5; 9 bases line up with TRBD2. V was pared by 2 bases and J by 14 bases, with 12 bases of the junction left unmatched. CDR3 size: 13 residues. In germline, CDR1 is GTSNPN, CDR2 SVGIG (reference sequence). The chain's CDR3 is CAWSIGSTREGYF. The CDR3, as DNA: TGTGCCTGGAGTATAGGGTCTACGCGGGAGGGATACTTC.

This sequence joins TRBV27 and TRBJ1-1; 10 bases match TRBD1. The CDR3 sequence is 14 residues long. Per germline, CDR1 MNHEY and CDR2 SMNVEV (reference sequence). With V trimmed by 2 bases and J by 7 bases, 4 bases remained unmatched. CDR3 sequence (DNA): TGTGCCAGCAGTTTAGTGGACAGGGGGGGTGAAGCTTTCTTT. Its protein product is CASSLVDRGGEAFF.

This clonotype was seen more than once but under ten times. The rearrangement uses TRBV5-4 and TRBJ1-6; D is unresolved. Germline V gives CDR1 SGHNT, CDR2 YYREEE (reference sequence). V was shortened by 0 bases and J by 8 bases, with 6 bases between the two germline ends. This CDR3 spans 13 amino acids. DNA of the CDR3: TGTGCCAGCAGCTTGGACTTAGATTCACCCCTCCACTTT. The encoded protein is CASSLDLDSPLHF.

This clonotype has ten or more counts. V is TRBV7-9 and J is TRBJ2-7; 7 bases agree with TRBD1. The CDR3 runs to 16 residues. V lost 5 bases and J lost 2; bases outside the gene matches: 12. The germline gives CDR1 SEHNR, CDR2 FQNEAQ (reference sequence). CDR3 DNA sequence: TGTGCCAGCAGCCCCGGGACGCTCGACAGGGCCTACGAGCAGTACTTC. It specifies CASSPGTLDRAYEQYF.

This clonotype appeared a few times. This chain connects TRBV3-1 to TRBJ1-1; 7 nucleotides match TRBD1. CDR1 and CDR2 (germline): LGHDT, YNNKEL (reference sequence). J lost 8 bases, V lost 3 bases, and 12 bases had no gene match. The CDR3 covers 15 residues. The CDR3 coding sequence is TGTGCCAGCAGCCACTCAAATACAGGGGCCAAGGAAGCTTTCTTT. Amino acid sequence: CASSHSNTGAKEAFF.

This clonotype has a handful of counts. The J gene is TRBJ1-1, the V gene TRBV2; D uncertain. Germline CDR1 SNHLY, CDR2 FYNNEI. This CDR3 spans 14 amino acids. Between the trimmed V and J ends, which lost 6 bases and 6 bases, there was a span of 17 bases. The CDR3 here is CASRHVGGRPEAFF. CDR3 coding DNA: TGTGCCAGCAGACACGTGGGAGGGCGCCCTGAAGCTTTCTTT.

In this sample, this clonotype turned up many times. CDR3 protein: CSAATSGRAGYEQYF. The DNA of the CDR3 is TGCAGTGCTGCAACTAGCGGGAGAGCGGGATACGAGCAGTACTTC. The V call is TRBV20-1, the J call TRBJ2-7; 11 bases align to TRBD2. V shed 5 bases, J shed 4 bases, and the junction held 10 bases outside the gene matches. CDR1 is DFQATT, CDR2 SNEGSKA, per germline (reference sequence). The CDR3 has 15 amino acids.

As for this clonotype: This may come from a read error, since a much larger clone is one base off. The chain has TRBV29-1 and TRBJ1-1, with TRBD1 identical over 8 bases. The J segment lost 4 bases and the V segment lost 4 bases, leaving 8 bases of the junction unmatched. This CDR3 comprises 14 residues. The V gene's germline CDR1 is SQVTM and CDR2 ANQGSEA. The CDR3 is CSVVARQGSTEAFF. CDR3 DNA: TGCAGCGTTGTTGCGCGACAGGGGAGCACTGAAGCTTTCTTT.

This clonotype was recorded at least ten times. The chain uses TRBV27 and TRBJ2-7, with D unclear. Germline V lookup: CDR1 MNHEY, CDR2 SMNVEV (reference sequence). The CDR3 covers 13 residues. V lost 3 bases to trimming and J lost 2 bases, with 8 bases between them. CDR3 nucleotides: TGTGCCAGCAGTTTTAGTCCTGCCTACGAGCAGTACTTC. Amino acids: CASSFSPAYEQYF.

The chain has TRBV4-2 and TRBJ1-2; D not certain. Germline CDR1 reads LGHNA; CDR2 reads YNFKEQ. CDR3 size: 15 residues. Trimming shortened V by 4 bases and J by 2 bases, and 14 bases separated the two germline ends. The CDR3 protein is CASSRGRLQNYGYTF. The CDR3 region has the DNA TGTGCCAGCAGCCGTGGACGGCTTCAGAACTATGGCTACACCTTC.

This clonotype was counted ten times or more. The chain has TRBV18 and TRBJ2-7; D tentatively fits TRBD1 or TRBD2 (5 bases each). V was cut by 6 bases and J by 4 bases, with 16 bases left in between. The CDR3 covers 14 residues. Germline lookup yields CDR1 KGHSH and CDR2 LQKENI. The CDR3 bases are TGTGCCAGCTCCGAGGGTCCAGGGAAGTACGAGCAGTACTTC. It codes for CASSEGPGKYEQYF.

Turning to this clonotype: This could be a read error, since a much larger clone is one nucleotide away. The V and J genes are TRBV29-1 and TRBJ1-2; the D is unclear. This CDR3 has 12 residues. Germline V lookup: CDR1 SQVTM, CDR2 ANQGSEA. In DNA form, the CDR3 reads TGCAGCGTTGCCTCGCGCGACTATGGCTGCACCTTC. Its protein is CSVASRDYGCTF.